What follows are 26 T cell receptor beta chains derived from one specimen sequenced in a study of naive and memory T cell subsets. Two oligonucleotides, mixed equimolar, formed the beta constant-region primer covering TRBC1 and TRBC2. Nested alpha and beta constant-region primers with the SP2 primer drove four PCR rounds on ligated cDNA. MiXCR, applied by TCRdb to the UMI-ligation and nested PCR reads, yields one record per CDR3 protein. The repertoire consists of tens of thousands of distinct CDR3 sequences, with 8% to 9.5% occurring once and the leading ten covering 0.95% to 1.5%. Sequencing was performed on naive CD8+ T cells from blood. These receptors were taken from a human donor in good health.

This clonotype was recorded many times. CDR3 in amino acids: CASSFGTGVGQPQHF. For the CDR3, the DNA is TGTGCCAGCAGTTTCGGGACAGGTGTCGGTCAGCCCCAGCATTTT. The rearrangement uses TRBV12-3 or TRBV12-4 and TRBJ1-5; TRBD1 matches 8 bases. V was clipped by 3 bases and J by 6 bases; unmatched bases: 7. The length of the CDR3 is 15 residues.

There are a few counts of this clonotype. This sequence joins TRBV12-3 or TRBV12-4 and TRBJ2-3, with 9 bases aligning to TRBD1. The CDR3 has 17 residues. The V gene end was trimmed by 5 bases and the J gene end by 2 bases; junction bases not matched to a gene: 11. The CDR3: CASSDSTDRGFTDTQYF. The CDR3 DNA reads TGTGCCAGCAGTGATTCGACGGACAGGGGATTCACAGATACGCAGTATTTT.

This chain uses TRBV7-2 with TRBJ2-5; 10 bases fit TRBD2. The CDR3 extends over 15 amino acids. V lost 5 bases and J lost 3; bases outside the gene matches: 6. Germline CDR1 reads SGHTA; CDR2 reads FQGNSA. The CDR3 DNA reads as TGTGCCAGCAGCCCCACTACTAGCGGGGAAGAGACCCAGTACTTC. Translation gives CASSPTTSGEETQYF.

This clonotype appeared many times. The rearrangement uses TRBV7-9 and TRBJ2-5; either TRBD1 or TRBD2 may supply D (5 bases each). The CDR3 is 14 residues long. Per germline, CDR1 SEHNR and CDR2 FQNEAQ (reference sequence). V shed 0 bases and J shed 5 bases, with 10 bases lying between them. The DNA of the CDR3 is TGTGCCAGCAGCTTAGCTCAGGGAGCGGAGACCCAGTACTTC. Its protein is CASSLAQGAETQYF.

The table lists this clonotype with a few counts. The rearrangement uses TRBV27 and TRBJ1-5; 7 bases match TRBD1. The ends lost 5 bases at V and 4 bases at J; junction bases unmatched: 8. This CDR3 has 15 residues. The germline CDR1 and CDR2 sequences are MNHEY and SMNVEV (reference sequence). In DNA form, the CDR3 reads TGTGCCAGCAGTCCGGACAGGTTCGGGAATCAGCCCCAGCATTTT. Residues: CASSPDRFGNQPQHF.

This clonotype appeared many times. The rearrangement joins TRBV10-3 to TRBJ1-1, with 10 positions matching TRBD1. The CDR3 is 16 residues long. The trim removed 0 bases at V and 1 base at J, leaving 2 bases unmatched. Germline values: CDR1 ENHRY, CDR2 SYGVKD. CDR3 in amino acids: CAISESDRGTNTEAFF. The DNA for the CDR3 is TGTGCCATCAGTGAGTCGGACAGGGGGACGAACACTGAAGCTTTCTTT.

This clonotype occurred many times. The DNA for the CDR3 is TGTGCCAGCAGTCTATTCGCATCGGGATACAATCAGCCCCAGCATTTT. Residues: CASSLFASGYNQPQHF. The V call is TRBV6-6, the J call TRBJ1-5, with no clear D. V was clipped by 5 bases and J by 3 bases, with 17 bases between them. Germline V gene lookup returns CDR1 MNHNY and CDR2 SVGAGI (reference sequence). This CDR3 contains 16 residues.

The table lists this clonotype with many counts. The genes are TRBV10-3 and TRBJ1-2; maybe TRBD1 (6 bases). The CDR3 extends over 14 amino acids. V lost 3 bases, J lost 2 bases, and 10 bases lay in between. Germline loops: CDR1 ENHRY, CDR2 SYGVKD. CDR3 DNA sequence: TGTGCCATCAGTGATCCAGGGGTAAACTATGGCTACACCTTC. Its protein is CAISDPGVNYGYTF.

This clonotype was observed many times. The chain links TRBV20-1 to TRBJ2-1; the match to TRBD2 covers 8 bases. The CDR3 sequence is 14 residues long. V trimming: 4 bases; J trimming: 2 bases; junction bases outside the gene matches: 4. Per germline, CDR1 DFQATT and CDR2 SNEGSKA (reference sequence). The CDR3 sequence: CSAIAGLPYNEQFF. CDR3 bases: TGCAGTGCTATAGCGGGACTGCCCTACAATGAGCAGTTCTTC.

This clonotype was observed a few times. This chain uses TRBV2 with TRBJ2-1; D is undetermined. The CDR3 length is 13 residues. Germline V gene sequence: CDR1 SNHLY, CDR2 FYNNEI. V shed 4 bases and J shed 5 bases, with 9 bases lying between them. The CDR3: CASSVGRNNEQFF. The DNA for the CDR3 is TGTGCCAGCAGTGTTGGGCGGAACAATGAGCAGTTCTTC.

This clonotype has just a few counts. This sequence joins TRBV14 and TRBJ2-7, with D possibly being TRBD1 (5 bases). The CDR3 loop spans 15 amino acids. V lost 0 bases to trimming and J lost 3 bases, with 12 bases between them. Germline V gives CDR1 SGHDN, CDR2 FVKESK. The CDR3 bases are TGTGCCAGCAGCCAAGAGAGGATCGACAGCTACGAGCAGTACTTC. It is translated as CASSQERIDSYEQYF.

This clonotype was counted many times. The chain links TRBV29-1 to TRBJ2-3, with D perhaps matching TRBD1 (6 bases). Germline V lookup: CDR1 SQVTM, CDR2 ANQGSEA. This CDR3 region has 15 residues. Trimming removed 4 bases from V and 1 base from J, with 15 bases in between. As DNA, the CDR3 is TGCAGCGTTGGATATGGCAGGGGAGGCACAGATACGCAGTATTTT. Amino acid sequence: CSVGYGRGGTDTQYF.

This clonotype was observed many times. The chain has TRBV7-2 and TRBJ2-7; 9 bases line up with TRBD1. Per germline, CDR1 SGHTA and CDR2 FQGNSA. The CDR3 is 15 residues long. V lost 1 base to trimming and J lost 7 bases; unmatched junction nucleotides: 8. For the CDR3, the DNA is TGTGCCAGCAGCTTAGTTGGGACAGGGTCTAGGGAGCAGTACTTC. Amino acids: CASSLVGTGSREQYF.

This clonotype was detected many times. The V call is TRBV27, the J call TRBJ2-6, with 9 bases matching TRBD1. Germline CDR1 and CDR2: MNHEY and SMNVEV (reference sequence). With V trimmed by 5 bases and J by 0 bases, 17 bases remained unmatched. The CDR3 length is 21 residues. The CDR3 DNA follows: TGTGCCAGCAGTCCCGAAACCGGGACAGGGCGATTTAGCTCTGGGGCCAACGTCCTGACTTTC. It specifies CASSPETGTGRFSSGANVLTF.

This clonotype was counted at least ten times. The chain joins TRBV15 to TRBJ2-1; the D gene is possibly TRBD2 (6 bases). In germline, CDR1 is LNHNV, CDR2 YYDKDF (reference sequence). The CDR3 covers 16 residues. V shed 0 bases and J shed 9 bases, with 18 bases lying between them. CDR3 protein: CATSRDRASGRSEQFF. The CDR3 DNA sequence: TGTGCCACCAGCAGAGATCGGGCCAGCGGGCGGAGTGAGCAGTTCTTC.

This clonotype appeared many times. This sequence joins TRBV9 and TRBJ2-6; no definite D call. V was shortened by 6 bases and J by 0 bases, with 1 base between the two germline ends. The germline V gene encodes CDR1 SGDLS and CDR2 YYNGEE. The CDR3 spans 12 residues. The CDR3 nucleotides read TGTGCCAGCAACTCTGGGGCCAACGTCCTGACTTTC. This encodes CASNSGANVLTF. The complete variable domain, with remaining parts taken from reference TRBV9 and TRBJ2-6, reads DSGVTQTPKHLITATGQRVTLRCSPRSGDLSVYWYQQSLDQGLQFLIQYYNGEERAKGNILERFSAQQFPDLHSELNLSSLELGDSALYFCASNSGANVLTFGAGSRLTVL.

CDR3 region: CASSASGSRLLSYNEQFF. The CDR3 coding sequence is TGTGCCAGCAGTGCTAGCGGGAGCCGGCTACTCTCCTACAATGAGCAGTTCTTC. This chain connects TRBV2 to TRBJ2-1; 10 bases fit TRBD2. Germline lookup yields CDR1 SNHLY and CDR2 FYNNEI. J lost 0 bases, V lost 4 bases, and 9 bases had no gene match. CDR3 length: 18 amino acids.

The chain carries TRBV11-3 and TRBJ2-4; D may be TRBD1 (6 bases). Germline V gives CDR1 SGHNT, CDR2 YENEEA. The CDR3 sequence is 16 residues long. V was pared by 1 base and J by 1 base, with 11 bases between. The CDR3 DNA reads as TGTGCCAGCAGCTTAGTCAGGGGCAAGGCCAAAAACATTCAGTACTTC. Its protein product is CASSLVRGKAKNIQYF.

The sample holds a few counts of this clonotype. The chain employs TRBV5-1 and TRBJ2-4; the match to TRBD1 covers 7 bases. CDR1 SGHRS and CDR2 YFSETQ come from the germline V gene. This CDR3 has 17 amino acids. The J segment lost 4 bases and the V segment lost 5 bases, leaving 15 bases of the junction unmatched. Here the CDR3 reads CASRAADGTADKNIQYF. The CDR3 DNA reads TGCGCCAGCAGGGCGGCCGACGGGACAGCCGATAAAAACATTCAGTACTTC.

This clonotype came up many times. CDR3 residues: CAIRGTSGFSTDTQYF. In DNA, the CDR3 is TGTGCCATCAGGGGGACTAGCGGGTTTAGCACAGATACGCAGTATTTT. The chain joins TRBV10-3 to TRBJ2-3; the match to TRBD2 covers 12 bases. The CDR3 has 16 amino acids. In germline, CDR1 is ENHRY, CDR2 SYGVKD. V dropped 6 bases and J dropped 0; count of bases not matched to a gene: 4.

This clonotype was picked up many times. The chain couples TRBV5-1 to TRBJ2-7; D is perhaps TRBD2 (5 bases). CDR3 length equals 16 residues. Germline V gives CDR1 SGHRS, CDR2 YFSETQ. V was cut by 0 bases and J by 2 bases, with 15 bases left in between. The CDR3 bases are TGCGCCAGCAGCTTGGAAGGACCGGGATCAACCTACGAGCAGTACTTC. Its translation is CASSLEGPGSTYEQYF.

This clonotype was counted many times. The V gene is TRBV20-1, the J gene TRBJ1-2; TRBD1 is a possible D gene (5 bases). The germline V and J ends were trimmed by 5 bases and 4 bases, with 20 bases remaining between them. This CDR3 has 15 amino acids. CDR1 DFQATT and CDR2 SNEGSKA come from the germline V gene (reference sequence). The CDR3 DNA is TGCAGTGCTCGTCGGGACCACCGAGATAGCTATGGCTACACCTTC. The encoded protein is CSARRDHRDSYGYTF.

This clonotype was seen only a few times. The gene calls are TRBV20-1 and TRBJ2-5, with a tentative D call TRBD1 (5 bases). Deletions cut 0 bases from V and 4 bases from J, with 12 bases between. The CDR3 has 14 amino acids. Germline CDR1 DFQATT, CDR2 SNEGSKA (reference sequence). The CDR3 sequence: CSARDRAVLETQYF. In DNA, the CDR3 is TGCAGTGCTAGAGACAGGGCGGTTTTAGAGACCCAGTACTTC.

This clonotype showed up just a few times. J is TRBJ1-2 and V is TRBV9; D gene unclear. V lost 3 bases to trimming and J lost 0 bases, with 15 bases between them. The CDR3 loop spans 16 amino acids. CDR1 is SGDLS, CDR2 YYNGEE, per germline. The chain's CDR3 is CASSALESGTNYGYTF. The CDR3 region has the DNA TGTGCCAGCAGCGCCCTCGAATCCGGGACTAACTATGGCTACACCTTC.

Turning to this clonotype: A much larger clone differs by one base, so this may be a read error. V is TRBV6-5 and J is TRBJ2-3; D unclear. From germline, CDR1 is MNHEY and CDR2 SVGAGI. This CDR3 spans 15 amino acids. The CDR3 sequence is CASSLTVGTPDKQYF. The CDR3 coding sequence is TGTGCCAGCAGCCTGACGGTTGGCACGCCAGATAAGCAGTATTTT.

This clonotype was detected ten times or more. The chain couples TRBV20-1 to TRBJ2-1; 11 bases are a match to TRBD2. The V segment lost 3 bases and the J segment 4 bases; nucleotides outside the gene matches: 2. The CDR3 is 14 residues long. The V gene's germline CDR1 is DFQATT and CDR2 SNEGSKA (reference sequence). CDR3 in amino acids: CSARGLAEYNEQFF. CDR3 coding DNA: TGCAGTGCTAGGGGACTAGCGGAATACAATGAGCAGTTCTTC.